Listed below are T cell receptor beta chains from one sample, sequenced in a study of blood T cell repertoires in COVID-19. Here immunoSEQ multiplex PCR was the method, and the copy in TCRdb shows in-frame clones only, minus some. The data contain under 250,000 clones, 82% of them singletons. The sequenced sample was PBMCs or T cells enriched from blood (not recorded which). The receptors were sampled from a woman in her sixties or seventies who had recovered from COVID-19. CDR3s include the opening cysteine and the closing phenylalanine or tryptophan. Fields, in order: V gene, clone size, J gene, D gene, CDR3 protein. The D gene is left open where the match is weak. The size field is filled for only some rows; it gives once, few, many or a size class.

V gene: TRBV19
clone size: NA
J gene: TRBJ1-6
D gene: NA
CDR3 protein: CASRSPGRANSPLHF

V gene: TRBV6-6
clone size: NA
J gene: TRBJ2-1
D gene: TRBD2
CDR3 protein: CASSPRTSGREYNEQFF

V gene: TRBV7-8
clone size: NA
J gene: TRBJ2-1
D gene: TRBD2
CDR3 protein: CASSPGTSGRSNEQFF

V gene: TRBV13
clone size: NA
J gene: TRBJ2-7
D gene: TRBD1
CDR3 protein: CASSRDRGLYEQYF

V gene: TRBV3-1/TRBV3-2
clone size: NA
J gene: TRBJ2-7
D gene: NA
CDR3 protein: CASSPAGPFSEQYF

V gene: TRBV2
clone size: NA
J gene: TRBJ2-7
D gene: NA
CDR3 protein: CASSEETGRSSYEQYF

V gene: TRBV18
clone size: NA
J gene: TRBJ1-5
D gene: TRBD1
CDR3 protein: CASSRTGFQPQHF

V gene: TRBV30
clone size: NA
J gene: TRBJ1-1
D gene: NA
CDR3 protein: CAWTPEPGRGAEAFF

V gene: TRBV19
clone size: NA
J gene: TRBJ1-1
D gene: NA
CDR3 protein: CASSIGGWGVTEAFF

V gene: TRBV7-2
clone size: NA
J gene: TRBJ1-1
D gene: NA
CDR3 protein: CASSSTATNTEAFF

V gene: TRBV2
clone size: NA
J gene: TRBJ1-2
D gene: NA
CDR3 protein: CASGLGLRRGYGYTF

V gene: TRBV5-1
clone size: NA
J gene: TRBJ1-5
D gene: TRBD1
CDR3 protein: CASSSGQGETQPQHF

V gene: TRBV15
clone size: NA
J gene: TRBJ1-1
D gene: TRBD1
CDR3 protein: CATSRRRTGETEAFF

V gene: TRBV5-6
clone size: NA
J gene: TRBJ1-1
D gene: NA
CDR3 protein: CASSLITGATEAFF

V gene: TRBV11-2
clone size: NA
J gene: TRBJ2-3
D gene: NA
CDR3 protein: CASSPTESTDTQYF

V gene: TRBV18
clone size: NA
J gene: TRBJ1-3
D gene: NA
CDR3 protein: CASSPGFAGGSGNTIYF

V gene: TRBV5-4
clone size: NA
J gene: TRBJ2-7
D gene: TRBD2
CDR3 protein: CASSERLAGREQYF

V gene: TRBV6-2/TRBV6-3
clone size: NA
J gene: TRBJ1-5
D gene: TRBD1
CDR3 protein: CASSGTGGVRSNQPQHF

V gene: TRBV7-9
clone size: NA
J gene: TRBJ1-6
D gene: TRBD1
CDR3 protein: CASSPWDRDNSPLHF

V gene: TRBV5-6
clone size: NA
J gene: TRBJ2-7
D gene: TRBD1
CDR3 protein: CASSLPGQNSYEQYF

V gene: TRBV6-5
clone size: NA
J gene: TRBJ1-4
D gene: TRBD1
CDR3 protein: CASSYSGDRGEKLFF

V gene: TRBV7-9
clone size: once
J gene: TRBJ2-3
D gene: NA
CDR3 protein: CANSGGPSGTDTQYF

V gene: TRBV6-5
clone size: NA
J gene: TRBJ1-5
D gene: NA
CDR3 protein: CASRPQAGQPQHF

V gene: TRBV19
clone size: NA
J gene: TRBJ2-4
D gene: TRBD2
CDR3 protein: CASSIWAGGKNIQYF

V gene: TRBV28
clone size: NA
J gene: TRBJ1-1
D gene: NA
CDR3 protein: CASSLSITEAFF

V gene: TRBV7-2
clone size: NA
J gene: TRBJ1-4
D gene: NA
CDR3 protein: CASSLQGLANEKLFF

V gene: TRBV5-1
clone size: once
J gene: TRBJ1-5
D gene: NA
CDR3 protein: CASSLGTDQPQHF

V gene: TRBV2
clone size: NA
J gene: TRBJ1-1
D gene: NA
CDR3 protein: CASSPEWGRPTEAFF

V gene: TRBV27
clone size: NA
J gene: TRBJ1-1
D gene: NA
CDR3 protein: CASSPTRQATEAFF

V gene: TRBV5-6
clone size: NA
J gene: TRBJ2-5
D gene: TRBD1
CDR3 protein: CASSGTGEGETQYF

V gene: TRBV18
clone size: NA
J gene: TRBJ2-2
D gene: TRBD1
CDR3 protein: CASSPPGQGNTGELFF

V gene: TRBV21-1
clone size: NA
J gene: TRBJ2-3
D gene: NA
CDR3 protein: CASSKVGGICGADTQYF

V gene: TRBV7-9
clone size: NA
J gene: TRBJ2-3
D gene: NA
CDR3 protein: CASSPPGDTQYF

V gene: TRBV4-2
clone size: NA
J gene: TRBJ2-3
D gene: TRBD2
CDR3 protein: CASSQSGVGTDTQYF

V gene: TRBV19
clone size: NA
J gene: TRBJ2-2
D gene: NA
CDR3 protein: CASSRTDTGELFF

V gene: TRBV2
clone size: once
J gene: TRBJ2-3
D gene: TRBD2
CDR3 protein: CASSDIFSGGASDTQYF

V gene: TRBV19
clone size: NA
J gene: TRBJ2-1
D gene: NA
CDR3 protein: CASSIGGSGLYNEQFF

V gene: TRBV7-2
clone size: NA
J gene: TRBJ2-2
D gene: TRBD1
CDR3 protein: CASSINRGTGELFF

V gene: TRBV6-5
clone size: NA
J gene: TRBJ1-2
D gene: TRBD1
CDR3 protein: CASRLWTRGDDGYTF

V gene: TRBV25-1
clone size: once
J gene: TRBJ1-6
D gene: TRBD1
CDR3 protein: CASSPGTGNSPLHF

V gene: TRBV11-2
clone size: once
J gene: TRBJ1-2
D gene: NA
CDR3 protein: CASSLGKVRHQYGYTF

V gene: TRBV18
clone size: few
J gene: TRBJ1-1
D gene: NA
CDR3 protein: CASSEGSTEAFF

V gene: TRBV5-1
clone size: NA
J gene: TRBJ2-5
D gene: TRBD1
CDR3 protein: CASSLGTGRETQYF

V gene: TRBV6-1
clone size: NA
J gene: TRBJ1-5
D gene: NA
CDR3 protein: CASSEQVQPQHF

V gene: TRBV2
clone size: once
J gene: TRBJ2-6
D gene: TRBD1
CDR3 protein: CASLRDRGPSGANVLTF

V gene: TRBV18
clone size: few
J gene: TRBJ2-1
D gene: NA
CDR3 protein: CASSPPGTAYNEQFF

V gene: TRBV7-9
clone size: NA
J gene: TRBJ2-3
D gene: TRBD2
CDR3 protein: CASSSSRGGDTQYF

V gene: TRBV5-4
clone size: NA
J gene: TRBJ2-5
D gene: TRBD2
CDR3 protein: CASSPPRGSGTETQYF

V gene: TRBV21-1
clone size: once
J gene: TRBJ2-3
D gene: NA
CDR3 protein: CASSKKDSVRTDTQYF

V gene: TRBV6-5
clone size: NA
J gene: TRBJ1-5
D gene: NA
CDR3 protein: CASKLGSLGNQPQHF

V gene: TRBV4-2
clone size: NA
J gene: TRBJ2-3
D gene: TRBD2
CDR3 protein: CASSPDLAGGDTDTQYF

V gene: TRBV4-2
clone size: NA
J gene: TRBJ2-7
D gene: TRBD2
CDR3 protein: CASSQERTSGANEQYF

V gene: TRBV9
clone size: once
J gene: TRBJ1-4
D gene: NA
CDR3 protein: CASSVDSGTNEKLFF

V gene: TRBV19
clone size: NA
J gene: TRBJ1-5
D gene: NA
CDR3 protein: CASSIEGMTVRLHSNQPQHF

V gene: TRBV6-2/TRBV6-3
clone size: NA
J gene: TRBJ1-2
D gene: TRBD1
CDR3 protein: CASSLTGGDGYTF

V gene: TRBV9
clone size: NA
J gene: TRBJ1-1
D gene: TRBD1
CDR3 protein: CASSVRQGARTEAFF

V gene: TRBV6-5
clone size: NA
J gene: TRBJ2-7
D gene: NA
CDR3 protein: CASSGVRTVAYEQYF

V gene: TRBV2
clone size: NA
J gene: TRBJ1-2
D gene: NA
CDR3 protein: CASSDDGEGYTF

V gene: TRBV3-1/TRBV3-2
clone size: few
J gene: TRBJ1-6
D gene: NA
CDR3 protein: CASSYRQSSYNSPLHF

V gene: TRBV5-1
clone size: NA
J gene: TRBJ1-6
D gene: TRBD1
CDR3 protein: CASSYGQGKFSPLHF